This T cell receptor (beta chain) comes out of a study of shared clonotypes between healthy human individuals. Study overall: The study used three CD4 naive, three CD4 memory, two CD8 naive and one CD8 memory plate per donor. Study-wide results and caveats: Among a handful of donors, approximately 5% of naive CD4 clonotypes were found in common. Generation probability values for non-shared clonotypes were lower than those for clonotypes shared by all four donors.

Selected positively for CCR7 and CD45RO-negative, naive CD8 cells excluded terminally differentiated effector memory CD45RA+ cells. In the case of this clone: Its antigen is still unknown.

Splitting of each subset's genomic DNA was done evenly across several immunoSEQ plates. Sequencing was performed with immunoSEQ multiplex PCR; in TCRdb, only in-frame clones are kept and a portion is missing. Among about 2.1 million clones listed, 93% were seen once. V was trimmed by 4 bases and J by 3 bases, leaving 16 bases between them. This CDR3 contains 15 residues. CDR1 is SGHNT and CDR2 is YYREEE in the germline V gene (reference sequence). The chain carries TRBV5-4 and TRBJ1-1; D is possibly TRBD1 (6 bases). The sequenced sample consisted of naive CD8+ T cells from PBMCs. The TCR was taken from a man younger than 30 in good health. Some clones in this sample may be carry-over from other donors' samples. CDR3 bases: TGTGCCAGCAGCCCAGACGAACAGGGATACACTGAAGCTTTCTTT. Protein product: CASSPDEQGYTEAFF. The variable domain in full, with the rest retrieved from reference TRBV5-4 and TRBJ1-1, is ETGVTQSPTHLIKTRGQQVTLRCSSQSGHNTVSWYQQALGQGPQFIFQYYREEENGRGNFPPRFSGLQFPNYSSELNVNALELDDSALYLCASSPDEQGYTEAFFGQGTRLTVV.